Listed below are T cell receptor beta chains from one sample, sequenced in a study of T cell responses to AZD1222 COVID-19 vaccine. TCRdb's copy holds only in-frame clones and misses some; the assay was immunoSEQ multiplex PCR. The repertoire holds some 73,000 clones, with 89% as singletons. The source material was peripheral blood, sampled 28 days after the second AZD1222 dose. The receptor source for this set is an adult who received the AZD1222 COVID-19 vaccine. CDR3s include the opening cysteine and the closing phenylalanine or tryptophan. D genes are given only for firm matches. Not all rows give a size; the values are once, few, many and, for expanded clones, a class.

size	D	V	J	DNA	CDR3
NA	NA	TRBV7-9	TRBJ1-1	TGTGCCAGCAGCTTAGTGGTAGGGAACACTGAAGCTTTCTTT	CASSLVVGNTEAFF
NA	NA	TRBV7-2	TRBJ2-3	TGTGCCAGCAGCCAAGCTAATACGCAGTATTTT	CASSQANTQYF
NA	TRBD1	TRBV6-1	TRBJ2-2	TGTGCCAGCAGTGAACTGGCAGGGGGCCGGAGCGGGGAGCTGTTTTTT	CASSELAGGRSGELFF
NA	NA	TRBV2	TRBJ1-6	TGTGCCAGCAGTGTGCCCTTGACCCCCAATTCACCCCTCCACTTT	CASSVPLTPNSPLHF
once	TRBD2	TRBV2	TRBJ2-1	TGTGCCAGCAGTGAATCTGTAGCGGGGGATGTTGAGGATGAGCAGTTCTTC	CASSESVAGDVEDEQFF
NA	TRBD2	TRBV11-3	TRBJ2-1	TGTGCCAGCAGCTACGAACTAGCGGCCCCGTTCTTC	CASSYELAAPFF
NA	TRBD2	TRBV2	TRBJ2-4	TGTGCCAGCAGTGAAGAGTGGGGGGGGAAAAACATTCAGTACTTC	CASSEEWGGKNIQYF
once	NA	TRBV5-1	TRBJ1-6	TGCGCCAGCAGCGTCGGACAGTTGTATTCACCCCTCCACTTT	CASSVGQLYSPLHF
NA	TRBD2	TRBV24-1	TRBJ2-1	TGTGCCACCAGTGACCCGACTAGCGGGAGGGCCCCCGCCTACAATGAGCAGTTCTTC	CATSDPTSGRAPAYNEQFF
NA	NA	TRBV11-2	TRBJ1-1	TGTGCCAGCAGCTTAGGACCGAACACTGAAGCTTTCTTT	CASSLGPNTEAFF
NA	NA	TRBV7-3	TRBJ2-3	TGTGCCAGCAGCTATACCCCCAGGGTAGATACGCAGTATTTT	CASSYTPRVDTQYF